The 13 T cell receptor beta chains reported below all come from one sample, sequenced in a study of glioma-infiltrating T cells after dendritic cell vaccination. Clones were sequenced by immunoSEQ multiplex PCR, and TCRdb holds only the in-frame ones, with some missing. The sample lists around 89,000 clones; under 90% were seen once. The input for sequencing was blood, taken before dendritic cell vaccination. The origin of the receptors is a human donor with glioblastoma.

The rearrangement uses TRBV7-2 and TRBJ2-4; 9 bases line up with TRBD2. Germline-derived CDR1 and CDR2 are SGHTA and FQGNSA. After removal of 2 bases from V and 5 bases from J, the junction contained 7 bases not matched to a gene. The CDR3 is made up of 16 amino acids. This chain's CDR3 is CASSLSASGIQNIQYF. In DNA, the CDR3 is TGTGCCAGCAGCTTATCCGCTAGCGGGATCCAAAACATTCAGTACTTC.

This clone was detected only once. V gene TRBV7-9 combines with J gene TRBJ1-2, with D possibly TRBD1 on 5 matching bases. The CDR3 runs 12 residues. The germline CDR1 and CDR2 sequences are SEHNR and FQNEAQ (reference sequence). V lost 5 bases and J lost 4, with 8 bases in between. DNA for the CDR3: TGTGCCAGCAGCGGAGACAGCTATGGCTACACCTTC. As protein: CASSGDSYGYTF.

The chain combines TRBV29-1 with TRBJ2-1; 7 bases agree with TRBD1. The germline gives CDR1 SQVTM, CDR2 ANQGSEA. The V segment lost 7 bases and the J segment 4 bases; nucleotides outside the gene matches: 13. CDR3 length: 15 residues. The DNA of the CDR3 is TGCAGCGCCGGTCCGGACAGGATAAGTTACAATGAGCAGTTCTTC. Its protein product is CSAGPDRISYNEQFF.

V is TRBV13 and J is TRBJ2-1; 7 bases align to TRBD2. Germline V CDR1 and CDR2: PRHDT, FYEKMQ (reference sequence). CDR3 length equals 15 residues. V shed 1 base, J shed 10 bases, and the junction held 10 bases outside the gene matches. The CDR3 loop reads CASSLERGGAWEQFF. The CDR3 DNA sequence: TGTGCCAGCAGCTTAGAACGCGGGGGAGCATGGGAGCAGTTCTTC.

A single count supports this clone. The chain links TRBV7-9 to TRBJ1-4, with 8 positions matching TRBD1. The junction had 9 bases not matched to a gene; V was cut back by 6 bases and J by 6 bases. Germline V gene sequence: CDR1 SEHNR, CDR2 FQNEAQ (reference sequence). This CDR3 region has 15 residues. CDR3 bases: TGTGCCAGCAGTCGCGCACAGACAGGGGATGAAAAACTGTTTTTT. Translation: CASSRAQTGDEKLFF.

The chain recombines TRBV29-1 with TRBJ2-1, with a weak D call TRBD1 (5 bases). Trimming removed 7 bases at V and 8 bases at J, with 24 bases between. Germline lookup yields CDR1 SQVTM and CDR2 ANQGSEA. There are 15 residues in the CDR3. The CDR3 loop reads CSGADQGTVQDEQFF. CDR3 in DNA: TGCAGCGGAGCCGATCAGGGTACGGTCCAGGATGAGCAGTTCTTC.

In its sample, this clone was seen once. The chain carries TRBV4-2 and TRBJ2-7; TRBD1 is a possible D gene (6 bases). The CDR3 is made up of 14 amino acids. Germline V lookup: CDR1 LGHNA, CDR2 YNFKEQ. V was cut by 3 bases and J by 5 bases, with 14 bases left in between. CDR3 in amino acids: CASSHPGQPHEQYF. The CDR3 DNA reads TGTGCCAGCAGCCACCCGGGACAACCACACGAGCAGTACTTC.

This chain connects TRBV6-6 to TRBJ2-5; perhaps TRBD1 as D (6 bases). Judging by the DNA end, TRBJ2-7 fits better; the J call may be wrong. This CDR3 spans 15 amino acids. The germline V gene encodes CDR1 MNHNY and CDR2 SVGAGI (reference sequence). Here the CDR3 reads CASSYRAAGAYEQYF. The CDR3 nucleotides are TGTGCCAGCAGTTACCGGGCGGCAGGGGCGTACGAGCAGTACTTC.

The chain couples TRBV6-1 to TRBJ2-7, with unresolved D. This CDR3 has 11 residues. V dropped 3 bases and J dropped 3 bases, with 3 bases sitting between them. Germline V gives CDR1 MNHNS, CDR2 SASEGT. The CDR3 sequence is CASSDYYEQYF. The CDR3 region has the DNA TGTGCCAGCAGTGATTACTACGAGCAGTACTTC.

Details on this clone: One end of the junction varies from germline; a read error may be responsible. The V and J genes are TRBV18 and TRBJ1-1; D is undetermined. The CDR3 covers 14 residues. The germline V gene has CDR1 KGHSH and CDR2 LQKENI. The CDR3 DNA reads as TGTGCCAGCTCACCACGAGGAATGAAGACTGAAGCTTTCTTT. Amino acids: CASSPRGMKTEAFF.

CDR3 region: CASFLAGRYNEQFF. In DNA, the CDR3 is TGTGCCAGCTTCCTAGCGGGGCGCTACAATGAGCAGTTCTTC. This chain uses TRBV5-5 with TRBJ2-1; 9 positions match TRBD2. CDR1 and CDR2 (germline): SGHKS, YYEKEE (reference sequence). The CDR3 is 14 amino acids. V was pared by 7 bases and J by 3 bases, with 5 bases of the junction left unmatched.

The chain combines TRBV30 with TRBJ2-3; TRBD2 aligns across 7 bases. CDR3 size: 14 residues. Germline V CDR1 and CDR2: GTSNPN, SVGIG (reference sequence). The V segment lost 1 base and the J segment 3 bases; nucleotides outside the gene matches: 4. The CDR3 DNA is TGTGCCTGGAGTGATAAGCGGGAAACAGATACGCAGTATTTT. Its protein is CAWSDKRETDTQYF.

J is TRBJ1-3 and V is TRBV19, with D maybe TRBD1 (6 bases). CDR1 LNHDA and CDR2 SQIVND come from the germline V gene (reference sequence). This CDR3 is 14 amino acids long. Trimming pared 6 bases from V and 3 bases from J, leaving 12 bases between. The CDR3 nucleotides are TGTGCCAGTAGAATACAGGGTGATGGAAACACCATATATTTT. Protein sequence: CASRIQGDGNTIYF.